This T cell receptor (beta chain) was recorded in a study of T cells after yellow fever vaccination. General study findings and limits: A minor fraction of clonotypes spanned both CD4 and CD8 compartments. From the bulk population, abundant clonotypes could contaminate and appear within FACS-sorted repertoires.

Germline CDR1 and CDR2: SGHAT and FQNNGV. V was trimmed by 4 bases and J by 1 base, leaving 6 bases between them. This CDR3 is built from 13 residues. This clonotype was recorded at least ten times. The antigen is undetermined. The authors made TCR cDNA by 5'RACE template switching, adding a universal primer site and UMIs. TCRdb analysed the 5' RACE reads with MiXCR anew, one entry per CDR3 protein. This table holds 620,000 or so distinct CDR3 sequences, 17% found once. The rearrangement joins TRBV11-2 to TRBJ2-3; D unclear. The sample in question was PBMCs, obtained 4 to 6 days after the first yellow fever vaccination. The sequence was obtained from a man aged 18 to 29 who received the YFV17D yellow fever vaccine. The CDR3 spells CASSSDRTDTQYF. The CDR3 DNA sequence: TGTGCCAGCAGCTCCGACCGCACAGATACGCAGTATTTT.